The 28 T cell receptor beta chains presented below share a single source sample, sequenced in a study of OX40 agonist ivuxolimab in advanced cancers. Profiling relied on immunoSEQ multiplex PCR, and the TCRdb table lists in-frame clones only, not all of them. The sample consists of approximately 86,000 clones, about 86% of them appearing once. Sequenced material: CD4+ or CD8+ T cells sorted from blood, taken in a trial of the OX40 agonist ivuxolimab. These receptors were obtained from an adult with an advanced solid tumor such as melanoma, head and neck, liver or kidney cancer.

DNA of the CDR3: TGTGCCAGCAGCCTAGAGCGGGGGGGCACAGATACGCAGTATTTT. This sequence encodes CASSLERGGTDTQYF. The chain couples TRBV5-6 to TRBJ2-3, with TRBD2 identical over 9 bases. The J segment lost 1 base and the V segment lost 4 bases, leaving 4 bases of the junction unmatched. The CDR3 totals 15 residues. Germline CDR1 SGHDT, CDR2 YYEEEE.

V is TRBV7-8 and J is TRBJ2-5; 14 bases map to TRBD2. This CDR3 is 17 amino acids long. CDR1 is SGHVS and CDR2 is FQNEAQ in the germline V gene. J lost 5 bases, V lost 5 bases, and 10 bases had no gene match. The CDR3: CASSLRLAGGQAETQYF. As DNA, the CDR3 is TGTGCCAGCAGCCTCCGACTAGCGGGGGGGCAGGCCGAGACCCAGTACTTC.

This rearrangement joins TRBV7-3 to TRBJ2-1; 7 bases agree with TRBD1. CDR3 size: 16 residues. Germline values: CDR1 SGHTA, CDR2 FQGTGA. V lost 5 bases, J lost 1 base, and 8 bases stayed unmatched. DNA for the CDR3: TGTGCCAGCAGCCCCGGGACAGATTCTTCCTACAATGAGCAGTTCTTC. This codes for CASSPGTDSSYNEQFF.

The J gene is TRBJ2-2, the V gene TRBV7-6, with D possibly being TRBD2 (6 bases). This CDR3 region has 15 residues. CDR1 is SGHVS, CDR2 FNYEAQ, per germline. The ends were cut back, 2 bases at V and 4 bases at J, with 11 bases in the middle. CDR3: CASSLTGDPTGELFF. In DNA, the CDR3 is TGTGCCAGCAGCTTAACGGGAGACCCCACCGGGGAGCTGTTTTTT.

This clone came up once. The J gene is TRBJ1-1, the V gene TRBV5-1; 11 bases map to TRBD1. This CDR3 is built from 15 residues. Germline CDR1 reads SGHRS; CDR2 reads YFSETQ. V gave up 0 bases and J gave up 6 bases; unmatched junction bases: 4. As DNA, the CDR3 is TGCGCCAGCAGCTTGGTTGGGACAGGGGGATCTGAAGCTTTCTTT. It is translated as CASSLVGTGGSEAFF.

J is TRBJ2-5 and V is TRBV4-2; 11 bases align to TRBD1. The J call may be mistaken, given a closer DNA end match to TRBJ2-7. This CDR3 region has 16 residues. CDR1 and CDR2 (germline): LGHNA, YNFKEQ. The CDR3 sequence is CASSQETGTGGYEQYF. Here the CDR3 DNA reads TGTGCCAGCAGCCAAGAGACCGGGACAGGGGGCTACGAGCAGTACTTC.

The CDR3 DNA sequence: TGCAGCGCCTACACAGGTTCTAGCTCCTACGAGCAGTACTTC. It specifies CSAYTGSSSYEQYF. The chain carries TRBV29-1 and TRBJ2-7; tentatively, D is TRBD1 (5 bases). CDR3 length equals 14 residues. The V end was cut by 7 bases, the J end by 0 bases, with 16 bases between. Germline CDR1 is SQVTM and CDR2 is ANQGSEA.

The gene calls are TRBV7-9 and TRBJ2-3; the D is unclear. V was pared by 3 bases and J by 1 base, with 5 bases between. Germline V CDR1 and CDR2: SEHNR, FQNEAQ (reference sequence). CDR3 length equals 13 residues. This CDR3 reads CASSFSGTDTQYF. CDR3 nucleotides: TGTGCCAGCAGCTTCTCAGGCACAGATACGCAGTATTTT.

The chain has TRBV7-9 and TRBJ2-3, with D unclear. Germline values: CDR1 SEHNR, CDR2 FQNEAQ (reference sequence). Trimming removed 4 bases from V and 6 bases from J, with 8 bases in between. This CDR3 has 12 amino acids. CDR3 DNA: TGTGCCAGCAGCTCCCCTTCCGATACGCAGTATTTT. Protein: CASSSPSDTQYF.

On this clone itself: Germline and junction disagree at one end, which may indicate a read error. The chain is built from TRBV5-1 and TRBJ1-2; D remains unclear. The CDR3 is 15 amino acids. CDR1 and CDR2 from the germline V gene are SGHRS and YFSETQ. DNA of the CDR3: TGCGCCAGCAGTTTGGATCCCGACGCTAACTATGGCTACACCTTC. As protein: CASSLDPDANYGYTF. The full variable domain, with the rest looked up from reference TRBV5-1 and TRBJ1-2, is KAGVTQTPRYLIKTRGQQVTLSCSPISGHRSVSWYQQTPGQGLQFLFEYFSETQRNKGNFPGRFSGRQFSNSRSEMNVSTLELGDSALYLCASSLDPDANYGYTFGSGTRLTVV.

In this sample, this clone turned up once. The V gene is TRBV5-1, the J gene TRBJ2-1, with D tentatively TRBD1 (5 bases). V lost 3 bases, J lost 0 bases, and 10 bases lay in between. In germline, CDR1 is SGHRS, CDR2 YFSETQ. This CDR3 has 15 residues. CDR3 loop: CASSYTGISYNEQFF. CDR3 coding DNA: TGCGCCAGCAGCTACACAGGAATCTCCTACAATGAGCAGTTCTTC.

In its sample, this clone was seen a few times. The V and J genes are TRBV7-3 and TRBJ2-3; tentative D call: TRBD2 (5 bases). Trimming took 5 bases from V and 5 from J, leaving 23 bases between them. Germline values: CDR1 SGHTA, CDR2 FQGTGA. The length of the CDR3 is 17 residues. Here the CDR3 reads CASSLQPGLGPEDTQYF. CDR3 nucleotides: TGTGCCAGCAGCCTGCAACCTGGACTTGGCCCTGAAGATACGCAGTATTTT. Variable domain in full (rest from reference TRBV7-3 and TRBJ2-3): GAGVSQTPSNKVTEKGKYVELRCDPISGHTALYWYRQSLGQGPEFLIYFQGTGAADDSGLPNDRFFAVRPEGSVSTLKIQRTERGDSAVYLCASSLQPGLGPEDTQYFGPGTRLTVL.

This sequence joins TRBV6-6 and TRBJ2-7, with D perhaps matching TRBD1 (5 bases). Germline V gene lookup returns CDR1 MNHNY and CDR2 SVGAGI (reference sequence). Trimming left V 4 bases short and J 4 bases short, with 8 bases between. This CDR3 has 12 amino acids. The CDR3 protein is CASSFDRYEQYF. CDR3 coding DNA: TGTGCCAGCAGTTTTGACAGATACGAGCAGTACTTC.

The chain carries TRBV9 and TRBJ1-2; maybe TRBD1 (5 bases). Trimming removed 3 bases from V and 4 bases from J, with 16 bases in between. Germline loops: CDR1 SGDLS, CDR2 YYNGEE. This CDR3 is 15 amino acids long. This CDR3 reads CASSARDLRTYGYTF. CDR3 DNA sequence: TGTGCCAGCAGCGCGAGGGACCTCAGGACCTATGGCTACACCTTC. Using reference TRBV9 and TRBJ1-2 for the parts outside the CDR3, the full variable domain is DSGVTQTPKHLITATGQRVTLRCSPRSGDLSVYWYQQSLDQGLQFLIQYYNGEERAKGNILERFSAQQFPDLHSELNLSSLELGDSALYFCASSARDLRTYGYTFGSGTRLTVV.

The chain employs TRBV18 and TRBJ2-3, with TRBD2 identical over 8 bases. CDR3 length: 15 amino acids. The V gene end was trimmed by 2 bases and the J gene end by 4 bases; junction bases not matched to a gene: 5. Germline CDR1 and CDR2: KGHSH and LQKENI. CDR3 sequence: CASSPTGGPSDTQYF. In DNA, the CDR3 is TGTGCCAGCTCACCAACGGGGGGGCCATCAGATACGCAGTATTTT.

V and J are TRBV4-3 and TRBJ2-7; D gene ambiguous. This CDR3 is 13 amino acids long. The V end lost 0 bases, the J end lost 0 bases, and 3 bases lay between the germline ends. Germline lookup yields CDR1 LGHNA and CDR2 YSLEER. The CDR3 DNA follows: TGCGCCAGCAGCCAAGATCTCTCCTACGAGCAGTACTTC. Translating it yields CASSQDLSYEQYF.

J is TRBJ1-2 and V is TRBV7-6; TRBD1 matches at 8 bases. Looked up from germline, CDR1 is SGHVS and CDR2 is FNYEAQ. The CDR3 has 17 residues. After removal of 0 bases from V and 7 bases from J, the junction contained 13 bases not matched to a gene. CDR3 protein: CASSLAPTGGDSAGYTF. CDR3 DNA: TGTGCCAGCAGCTTAGCCCCTACAGGGGGGGACTCCGCTGGCTACACCTTC.

In the case of this clone: An end of the junction does not agree with germline; a read error may underlie this. This chain uses TRBV7-7 with TRBJ2-5; D is perhaps TRBD2 (5 bases). The CDR3 is made up of 13 amino acids. Germline V gene data show CDR1 as SSHAT and CDR2 as FNYEAQ (reference sequence). CDR3 DNA: TGTGCTAGCAGCGCACGGGGTACGGAGACCCAGTACTTC. Encoded protein: CASSARGTETQYF.

This clone has just one count. The chain carries TRBV30 and TRBJ2-7, with TRBD2 identical over 10 bases. Germline lookup yields CDR1 GTSNPN and CDR2 SVGIG (reference sequence). Unmatched junction bases numbered 8, after V lost 1 base and J lost 2 bases. This CDR3 has 16 residues. The chain's CDR3 is CAWSGGSGRIPYEQYF. The CDR3 coding sequence is TGTGCCTGGAGTGGGGGTAGCGGGAGGATCCCCTACGAGCAGTACTTC. Looking up the rest from reference TRBV30 and TRBJ2-7 gives the full variable domain: SQTIHQWPATLVQPVGSPLSLECTVEGTSNPNLYWYRQAAGRGLQLLFYSVGIGQISSEVPQNLSASRPQDRQFILSSKKLLLSDSGFYLCAWSGGSGRIPYEQYFGPGTRLTVT.

The table lists this clone with a few counts. The chain links TRBV6-5 to TRBJ2-7; D may be TRBD2 (7 bases). This CDR3 comprises 15 residues. Germline values: CDR1 MNHEY, CDR2 SVGAGI. Trimming removed 7 bases from V and 2 bases from J, with 18 bases in between. CDR3 residues: CASTPGEAGTYEQYF. CDR3 nucleotide sequence: TGTGCCAGCACCCCAGGGGAAGCGGGAACCTACGAGCAGTACTTC.

A word on this clone: Sequence at one end of the junction differs from germline and may be a read error. The chain uses TRBV11-1 and TRBJ2-7; 7 positions match TRBD2. Germline CDR1 reads SGHAT; CDR2 reads FQDESV (reference sequence). CDR3 length: 13 amino acids. CDR3 sequence: CASSLAETYEQYF. As DNA, the CDR3 is TGTGCCAGCAGCCTAGCGGAAACCTACGAGCAGTACTTC.

The rearrangement joins TRBV29-1 to TRBJ2-5, with D hard to call. The J call may be in error: the DNA end matches TRBJ2-7 better. Per germline, CDR1 SQVTM and CDR2 ANQGSEA. The CDR3 is 13 residues long. The CDR3 DNA sequence: TGCAGCGTTGCCCTGGACGGTCCCTACGAGCAGTACTTC. Translated: CSVALDGPYEQYF.

This chain connects TRBV18 to TRBJ2-1, with D unresolved. The V and J ends lost 6 bases and 3 bases respectively, with 18 bases between them. The V gene's germline CDR1 is KGHSH and CDR2 LQKENI. The CDR3 covers 16 residues. CDR3 DNA sequence: TGTGCCAGCTCGGCGAGTCCCACTTCTGGCTACAATGAGCAGTTCTTC. It yields the protein CASSASPTSGYNEQFF.

This rearrangement joins TRBV7-2 to TRBJ2-5; tentative D call: TRBD2 (5 bases). The CDR3 covers 15 residues. Trimming shortened V by 1 base and J by 5 bases, and 14 bases separated the two germline ends. CDR1 SGHTA and CDR2 FQGNSA come from the germline V gene. The CDR3 region is CASSLESGRRETQYF. The CDR3 nucleotides read TGTGCCAGCAGCTTAGAGTCGGGCAGGAGGGAGACCCAGTACTTC.

The chain combines TRBV7-8 with TRBJ1-2, with 9 bases aligning to TRBD1. Germline values: CDR1 SGHVS, CDR2 FQNEAQ. Losses at the gene ends were 3 bases for V and 7 bases for J; bases not matched to a gene: 3. The CDR3 extends over 13 amino acids. CDR3 in amino acids: CASSFTGGSGYTF. As DNA, the CDR3 is TGTGCCAGCAGCTTTACAGGGGGCAGTGGCTACACCTTC.

J is TRBJ1-3 and V is TRBV7-9, with D tentatively TRBD1 (5 bases). Trimming took 0 bases from V and 0 from J, leaving 6 bases between them. The CDR3 is made up of 15 amino acids. Looked up from germline, CDR1 is SEHNR and CDR2 is FQNEAQ (reference sequence). The CDR3 spells CASSLATGSGNTIYF. DNA for the CDR3: TGTGCCAGCAGCTTAGCTACAGGCTCTGGAAACACCATATATTTT.

This sequence joins TRBV6-1 and TRBJ1-1, with D possibly matching TRBD1 (5 bases). Trimming cost V 3 bases and J 0 bases, with 11 bases left between them. The CDR3 sequence is 15 residues long. CDR1 and CDR2 (germline): MNHNS, SASEGT. In nucleotides, the CDR3 is TGTGCCAGCAGTGACCGGGGCAGGGTGAACACTGAAGCTTTCTTT. Protein sequence: CASSDRGRVNTEAFF.

The chain combines TRBV7-8 with TRBJ2-2, with TRBD2 matching over 7 bases. From germline, CDR1 is SGHVS and CDR2 FQNEAQ. The CDR3 loop spans 15 amino acids. J gave up 5 bases and V 3 bases, and 6 bases lay outside the gene matches. The CDR3 DNA follows: TGTGCCAGCAGCTTTAGCGGGTTAGGTACCGGGGAGCTGTTTTTT. This sequence encodes CASSFSGLGTGELFF.